This passage covers 26 T cell receptor beta chains from one sample sequenced in a study of T cells in localized non-small cell lung cancer. The protocol was immunoSEQ multiplex PCR, while the TCRdb copy is restricted to in-frame clones and leaves out a portion. The data show around 130,000 clones, around 89% seen once. The sample here was peripheral blood, taken before any cancer treatment. Receptors originate from a female donor over 55 with stage I lung adenocarcinoma.

On this clone: Other DNA sequences in this specimen translate into the identical CDR3. The chain employs TRBV18 and TRBJ2-7; 14 bases agree with TRBD2. Losses at the gene ends were 6 bases for V and 2 bases for J; bases not matched to a gene: 3. The germline V gene encodes CDR1 KGHSH and CDR2 LQKENI. The CDR3 runs 15 residues. CDR3 sequence: CASSPGLAGAYEQYF. DNA of the CDR3: TGTGCCAGCTCGCCGGGACTAGCGGGAGCCTACGAGCAGTACTTC.

The chain is built from TRBV5-6 and TRBJ1-2; no clear D. CDR1 and CDR2 (germline): SGHDT, YYEEEE. This CDR3 has 14 residues. Deletions cut 0 bases from V and 4 bases from J, with 10 bases between. In DNA form, the CDR3 reads TGTGCCAGCAGCTTGGTTACAGCTAGCTATGGCTACACCTTC. Protein sequence: CASSLVTASYGYTF.

The chain couples TRBV28 to TRBJ2-5; D is undetermined. The V gene's germline CDR1 is MDHEN and CDR2 SYDVKM. V was trimmed by 5 bases and J by 2 bases, leaving 9 bases between them. This CDR3 is 13 amino acids long. This CDR3 reads CASSPSEQETQYF. The CDR3, as DNA: TGTGCCAGCAGTCCATCAGAACAAGAGACCCAGTACTTC.

The chain employs TRBV10-1 and TRBJ2-1; 7 bases map to TRBD2. Germline V gene sequence: CDR1 WNHNN, CDR2 SYGVQD (reference sequence). The CDR3 is 15 amino acids. Unmatched junction bases numbered 6, after V lost 0 bases and J lost 7 bases. The CDR3 protein is CASSESMGGTNEQFF. In nucleotides, the CDR3 is TGCGCCAGCAGTGAGTCAATGGGGGGGACGAATGAGCAGTTCTTC.

This chain links TRBV14 with TRBJ1-1; the D is unclear. This CDR3 contains 16 residues. Germline V CDR1 and CDR2: SGHDN, FVKESK. Between the trimmed V and J ends, which lost 1 base and 0 bases, there was a span of 12 bases. As DNA, the CDR3 is TGTGCCAGCAGCCAAGTAGATCCACCCATGAACACTGAAGCTTTCTTT. Protein: CASSQVDPPMNTEAFF. The whole variable domain, remainder taken from reference TRBV14 and TRBJ1-1, is EAGVTQFPSHSVIEKGQTVTLRCDPISGHDNLYWYRRVMGKEIKFLLHFVKESKQDESGMPNNRFLAERTGGTYSTLKVQPAELEDSGVYFCASSQVDPPMNTEAFFGQGTRLTVV.

This chain joins TRBV5-1 and TRBJ1-2; D gene uncertain. Trimming took off 4 bases at V and 0 bases at J, with 7 bases between the two ends. Per germline, CDR1 SGHRS and CDR2 YFSETQ. The CDR3 consists of 13 residues. Here the CDR3 reads CASSAGANYGYTF. CDR3 nucleotides: TGCGCCAGCAGCGCAGGAGCTAACTATGGCTACACCTTC.

V gene TRBV6-4 combines with J gene TRBJ2-1, with no clear D. Germline V gene lookup returns CDR1 MRHNA and CDR2 SNTAGT. This CDR3 has 17 residues. The germline V and J ends were trimmed by 4 bases and 2 bases, with 18 bases remaining between them. CDR3 protein: CASSASPFWAAYNEQFF. CDR3 nucleotide sequence: TGTGCCAGCAGTGCTTCGCCGTTCTGGGCGGCCTACAATGAGCAGTTCTTC.

This clone appeared a single time. This CDR3 is CASSHASGYEQYF. CDR3 nucleotides: TGTGCCAGCAGCCACGCTAGCGGTTACGAGCAGTACTTC. The chain links TRBV5-4 to TRBJ2-7; 7 bases fit TRBD2. Trimming took 4 bases from V and 4 from J; bases not matched to a gene: 5. Germline-derived CDR1 and CDR2 are SGHNT and YYREEE (reference sequence). This CDR3 comprises 13 residues.

The chain employs TRBV18 and TRBJ2-7, with D possibly being TRBD1 or TRBD2 (5 bases each). V dropped 1 base and J dropped 5 bases, with 15 bases sitting between them. CDR1 KGHSH and CDR2 LQKENI come from the germline V gene. The CDR3 extends over 15 amino acids. This chain's CDR3 is CASSPLGGGNDEQYF. CDR3 coding DNA: TGTGCCAGCTCACCACTGGGTGGGGGAAACGACGAGCAGTACTTC.

This chain joins TRBV19 and TRBJ2-2; 11 bases map to TRBD2. With 2 bases clipped from V and 2 bases from J, the junction kept 4 bases outside the gene matches. The germline V gene has CDR1 LNHDA and CDR2 SQIVND (reference sequence). This CDR3 contains 17 residues. The CDR3 is CASSITSGRVNTGELFF. CDR3 nucleotide sequence: TGTGCCAGTAGTATAACTAGCGGGAGAGTAAACACCGGGGAGCTGTTTTTT.

This clone was seen only once. The chain joins TRBV4-2 to TRBJ1-3, with D perhaps TRBD1 (6 bases). The CDR3 is 20 residues long. Trimming removed 0 bases from V and 0 bases from J, with 21 bases in between. Per germline, CDR1 LGHNA and CDR2 YNFKEQ. Here the CDR3 reads CASSQDLNWAGASSGNTIYF. The CDR3 DNA follows: TGTGCCAGCAGCCAAGATCTGAACTGGGCAGGGGCGAGCTCTGGAAACACCATATATTTT.

This sequence joins TRBV11-2 and TRBJ2-1; 8 nucleotides align to TRBD2. Germline trimming cut 2 bases from V and 7 bases from J; bases unmatched to any gene: 7. The germline V gene encodes CDR1 SGHAT and CDR2 FQNNGV. The CDR3 runs to 15 residues. CDR3 in amino acids: CASSLMSGGPNEQFF. CDR3 in DNA: TGTGCCAGCAGCTTAATGTCGGGAGGGCCTAATGAGCAGTTCTTC. The full variable domain, rest sourced from reference TRBV11-2 and TRBJ2-1, is EAGVAQSPRYKIIEKRQSVAFWCNPISGHATLYWYQQILGQGPKLLIQFQNNGVVDDSQLPKDRFSAERLKGVDSTLKIQPAKLEDSAVYLCASSLMSGGPNEQFFGPGTRLTVL.

The genes are TRBV6-5 and TRBJ2-7; 7 bases match TRBD1. Germline V gene data show CDR1 as MNHEY and CDR2 as SVGAGI. The CDR3 consists of 14 residues. Trimming removed 5 bases from V and 5 bases from J; junction bases left unmatched: 9. The CDR3 DNA reads TGTGCCAGCAGTACCGGGACAGTTTTCCACGAGCAGTACTTC. Translated: CASSTGTVFHEQYF.

CDR3 in DNA: TGTGCCAGCAGCTCCCACAGGGGGCTTAACTATGGCTACACCTTC. Protein product: CASSSHRGLNYGYTF. This chain links TRBV11-2 with TRBJ1-2, with TRBD1 matching 9 bases. The trim removed 4 bases at V and 1 base at J, leaving 4 bases unmatched. This CDR3 region has 15 residues. Germline V gives CDR1 SGHAT, CDR2 FQNNGV. Looking up the rest from reference TRBV11-2 and TRBJ1-2 gives the full variable domain: EAGVAQSPRYKIIEKRQSVAFWCNPISGHATLYWYQQILGQGPKLLIQFQNNGVVDDSQLPKDRFSAERLKGVDSTLKIQPAKLEDSAVYLCASSSHRGLNYGYTFGSGTRLTVV.

In this sample, this clone turned up once. This sequence joins TRBV11-2 and TRBJ2-3; D perhaps matches TRBD1 (6 bases). The CDR3 covers 19 residues. Trimming stripped 5 bases from V and 2 bases from J, with 26 bases between. Germline lookup yields CDR1 SGHAT and CDR2 FQNNGV. CDR3: CASSTWDPTGTGLTDTQYF. CDR3 sequence (DNA): TGTGCCAGCAGCACATGGGATCCGACGGGCACAGGGCTCACAGATACGCAGTATTTT.

This chain connects TRBV6-1 to TRBJ1-4, with D unclear. The CDR3 has 14 amino acids. The V gene lost 3 bases and the J gene lost 8 bases, with 13 bases spanning the gap. In germline, CDR1 is MNHNS, CDR2 SASEGT. The CDR3 sequence is CASSDGHEGEKLFF. For the CDR3, the DNA is TGTGCCAGCAGTGATGGGCACGAAGGAGAAAAACTGTTTTTT.

The chain carries TRBV7-9 and TRBJ2-1, with 10 bases fitting TRBD2. CDR3 length: 16 residues. The junction had 13 bases not matched to a gene; V was cut back by 5 bases and J by 9 bases. The V gene's germline CDR1 is SEHNR and CDR2 FQNEAQ (reference sequence). This CDR3 is CASSQASSGSRSEQFF. In nucleotides, the CDR3 is TGTGCCAGCAGCCAAGCCTCTAGCGGGAGTCGGTCTGAGCAGTTCTTC.

The genes are TRBV28 and TRBJ2-2; the D call may be TRBD1 or TRBD2 (5 bases each). The V gene's germline CDR1 is MDHEN and CDR2 SYDVKM. V was cut by 4 bases and J by 7 bases, with 16 bases left in between. This CDR3 comprises 15 residues. The CDR3 loop reads CASSSPGPRSGELFF. In DNA form, the CDR3 reads TGTGCCAGCAGTTCCCCGGGACCCCGGAGCGGGGAGCTGTTTTTT.

The chain has TRBV28 and TRBJ1-2; tentatively, D is TRBD1 (5 bases). The V end lost 2 bases, the J end lost 4 bases, and 8 bases lay between the germline ends. Germline V CDR1 and CDR2: MDHEN, SYDVKM. The CDR3 has 13 amino acids. The CDR3 DNA reads as TGTGCCAGCAGTTTACAGGGCCCCTATGGCTACACCTTC. Protein sequence: CASSLQGPYGYTF.

This clone was detected only once. The CDR3 is CASSPDRDHSYNEQFF. The CDR3, as DNA: TGTGCCAGCAGCCCCGATAGGGACCACTCCTACAATGAGCAGTTCTTC. The chain carries TRBV5-4 and TRBJ2-1; the D gene could be TRBD1 or TRBD2 (5 bases each). V lost 4 bases and J 0 bases, leaving 14 bases between the germline ends. CDR3 length: 16 residues. From germline, CDR1 is SGHNT and CDR2 YYREEE (reference sequence).

The chain has TRBV7-9 and TRBJ1-3, with D maybe TRBD1 (5 bases). Between the trimmed V and J ends, which lost 6 bases and 2 bases, there was a span of 11 bases. Germline V gene data show CDR1 as SEHNR and CDR2 as FQNEAQ (reference sequence). This CDR3 is 14 amino acids long. The CDR3 sequence: CASSFQGPGNTIYF. CDR3 coding DNA: TGTGCCAGCAGTTTTCAGGGACCTGGAAACACCATATATTTT.

The V call is TRBV5-1, the J call TRBJ2-1; D ambiguous. The CDR3 runs to 17 residues. The germline V gene encodes CDR1 SGHRS and CDR2 YFSETQ. V lost 0 bases to trimming and J lost 4 bases, with 17 bases between them. CDR3 sequence: CASSLESGNLLYNEQFF. In DNA form, the CDR3 reads TGCGCCAGCAGCTTGGAATCCGGTAACCTCCTATACAATGAGCAGTTCTTC.

The gene calls are TRBV9 and TRBJ2-2; D might be TRBD1 or TRBD2, each matching 6 bases. CDR1 and CDR2 from the germline V gene are SGDLS and YYNGEE. The CDR3 has 17 amino acids. V shed 3 bases and J shed 5 bases, with 20 bases lying between them. CDR3 sequence reads: CASSADRLGGATGELFF. In nucleotides, the CDR3 is TGTGCCAGCAGCGCAGATCGGTTGGGGGGCGCAACCGGGGAGCTGTTTTTT.

This clone occurred once. The chain uses TRBV5-6 and TRBJ1-1; tentatively, D is TRBD1 (5 bases). V was clipped by 3 bases and J by 4 bases, with 13 bases between them. The CDR3 consists of 14 residues. In germline, CDR1 is SGHDT, CDR2 YYEEEE. CDR3 residues: CASSSQGGGTEAFF. For the CDR3, the DNA is TGTGCCAGCAGCTCGCAGGGTGGGGGCACTGAAGCTTTCTTT.

This clone was found once. The chain has TRBV9 and TRBJ2-7; TRBD2 is a possible D gene (6 bases). V gave up 1 base and J gave up 7 bases, with 24 bases separating them. The CDR3 is 17 amino acids. Germline assignment: CDR1 SGDLS and CDR2 YYNGEE. The CDR3 sequence is CASSVSGGTGQPWEQYF. The CDR3 DNA is TGTGCCAGCAGCGTAAGTGGGGGGACGGGGCAACCTTGGGAGCAGTACTTC.

The gene calls are TRBV10-3 and TRBJ2-7; D remains unclear. This CDR3 region has 13 residues. V dropped 11 bases and J dropped 2 bases, with 16 bases sitting between them. Germline loops: CDR1 ENHRY, CDR2 SYGVKD. The CDR3 sequence: CAVTPDQTYEQYF. The CDR3 region has the DNA TGTGCCGTAACCCCAGACCAAACCTACGAGCAGTACTTC.